The sample holds one count of the clone carrying this TCR beta chain. The data originate from a study of blood T cell repertoires in COVID-19. On the study more broadly: Material from acute and convalescent COVID-19 was sourced from the United States, Italy and Spain.

Germline-derived CDR1 and CDR2 are LGHDT and YNNKEL (reference sequence). V gave up 2 bases and J gave up 5 bases, with 12 bases separating them. The CDR3 is 14 amino acids. Source study methods: Nucleated cell counts were estimated from reference gene primer amplification. The method was immunoSEQ multiplex PCR; TCRdb's version includes in-frame clones alone and lacks a portion of them. The DNA was the basis for D and trimming; V, J and clone size are from that table. The sample yields around 120,000 clones, about four fifths seen once. Specimen: peripheral blood. This chain links TRBV3-1 (or the pseudogene TRBV3-2) with TRBJ1-1; D perhaps matches TRBD1 (5 bases). The clonotype comes from a man aged 35-49 years with active or convalescent COVID-19. CDR3 bases: TGTGCCAGCAGCCAAAGGGGTAGTTGGACTGAAGCTTTCTTT. Translation gives CASSQRGSWTEAFF.